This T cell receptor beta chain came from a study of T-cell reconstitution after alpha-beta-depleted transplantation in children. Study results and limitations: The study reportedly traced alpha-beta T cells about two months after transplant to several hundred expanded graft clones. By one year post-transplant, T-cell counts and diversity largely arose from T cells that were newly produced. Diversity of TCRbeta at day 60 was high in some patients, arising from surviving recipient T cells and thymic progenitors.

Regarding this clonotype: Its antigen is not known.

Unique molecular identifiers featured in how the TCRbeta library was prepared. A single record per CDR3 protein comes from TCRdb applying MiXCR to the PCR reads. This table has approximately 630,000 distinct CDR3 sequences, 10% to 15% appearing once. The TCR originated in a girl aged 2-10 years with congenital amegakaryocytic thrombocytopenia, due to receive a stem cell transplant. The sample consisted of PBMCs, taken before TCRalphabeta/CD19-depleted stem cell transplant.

CDR3 amino acids: CASSLYSGGKETQYF. CDR3 nucleotides: TGTGCCAGCAGCTTATACTCCGGGGGAAAAGAGACCCAGTACTTC. The chain employs TRBV7-9 and TRBJ2-5; D perhaps matches TRBD2 (6 bases). V shed 2 bases and J shed 3 bases, with 13 bases lying between them. CDR1 is SEHNR and CDR2 is FQNEAQ in the germline V gene (reference sequence). The CDR3 is made up of 15 amino acids.